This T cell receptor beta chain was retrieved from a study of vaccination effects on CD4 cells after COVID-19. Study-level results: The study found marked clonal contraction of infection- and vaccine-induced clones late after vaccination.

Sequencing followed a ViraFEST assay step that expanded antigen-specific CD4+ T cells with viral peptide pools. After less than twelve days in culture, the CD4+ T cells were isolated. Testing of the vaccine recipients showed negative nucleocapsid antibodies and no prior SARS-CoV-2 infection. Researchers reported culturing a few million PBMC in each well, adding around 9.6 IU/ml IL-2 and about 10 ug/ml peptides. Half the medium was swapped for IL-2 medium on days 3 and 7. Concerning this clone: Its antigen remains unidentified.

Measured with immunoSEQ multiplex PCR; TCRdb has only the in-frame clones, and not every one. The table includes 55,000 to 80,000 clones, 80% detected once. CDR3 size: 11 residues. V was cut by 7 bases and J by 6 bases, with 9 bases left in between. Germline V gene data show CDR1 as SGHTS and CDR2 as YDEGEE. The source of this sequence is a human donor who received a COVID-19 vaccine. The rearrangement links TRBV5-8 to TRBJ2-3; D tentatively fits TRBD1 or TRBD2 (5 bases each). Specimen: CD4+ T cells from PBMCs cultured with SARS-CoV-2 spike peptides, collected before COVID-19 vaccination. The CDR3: CASPGRDTQYF. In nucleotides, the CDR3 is TGTGCCAGCCCGGGGCGCGATACGCAGTATTTT.